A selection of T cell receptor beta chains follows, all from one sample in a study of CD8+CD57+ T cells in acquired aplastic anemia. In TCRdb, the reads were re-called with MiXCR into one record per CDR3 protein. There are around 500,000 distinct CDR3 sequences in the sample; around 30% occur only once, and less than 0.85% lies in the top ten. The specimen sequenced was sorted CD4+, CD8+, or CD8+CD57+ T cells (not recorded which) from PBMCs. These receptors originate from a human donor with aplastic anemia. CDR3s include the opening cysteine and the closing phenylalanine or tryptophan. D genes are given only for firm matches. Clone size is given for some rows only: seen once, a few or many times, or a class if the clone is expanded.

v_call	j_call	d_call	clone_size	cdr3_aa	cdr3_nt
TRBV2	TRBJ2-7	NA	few	CASKVYEQYF	TGTGCCAGCAAAGTCTACGAGCAGTACTTC
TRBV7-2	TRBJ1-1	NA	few	CASSLARTASGAFF	TGTGCCAGCAGCTTAGCGAGGACCGCCTCGGGAGCTTTCTTT
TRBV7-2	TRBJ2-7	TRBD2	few	CASSSQLAGGKSSYEQYF	TGTGCCAGCAGCTCACAACTAGCGGGGGGGAAGAGCTCCTACGAGCAGTACTTC
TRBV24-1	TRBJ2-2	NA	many	CATSGNTGELFF	TGTGCCACCAGTGGAAACACCGGGGAGCTGTTTTTT
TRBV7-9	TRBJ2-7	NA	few	CASSSSLSYEQYF	TGTGCCAGCTCGAGCAGCCTCTCCTACGAGCAGTACTTC
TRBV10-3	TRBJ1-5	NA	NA	CASRNIRGVSNQPQHF	TGTGCCAGCAGAAACATTCGGGGAGTAAGCAATCAGCCCCAGCATTTT
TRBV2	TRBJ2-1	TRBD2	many	CASSERTSANEQFF	TGTGCCAGCAGTGAAAGGACTAGCGCCAATGAGCAGTTCTTC
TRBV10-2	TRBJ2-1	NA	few	CASSSGLGIYNEQFF	TGCGCCAGCAGTTCAGGGTTGGGGATTTACAATGAGCAGTTCTTC
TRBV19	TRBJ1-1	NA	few	CAVGTPKPFMNTEAFF	TGTGCCGTCGGGACACCTAAGCCCTTCATGAACACTGAAGCTTTCTTT
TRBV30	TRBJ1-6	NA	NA	CAWSGGANSPLHF	TGTGCCTGGAGCGGGGGGGCAAATTCACCCCTCCACTTT
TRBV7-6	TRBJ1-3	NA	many	CASSQPGNTIYF	TGTGCCAGCAGCCAACCTGGAAACACCATATATTTT
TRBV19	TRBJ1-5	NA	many	CASSIDPGRFSNQPQHF	TGTGCCAGTAGTATAGACCCAGGGCGTTTCAGCAATCAGCCCCAGCATTTT
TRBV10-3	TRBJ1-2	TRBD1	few	CASSSGGQAWDGYTF	TGTGCCAGCAGTTCCGGTGGACAGGCTTGGGATGGCTACACCTTC
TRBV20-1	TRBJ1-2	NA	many	CSAMVGDDGYTF	TGCAGTGCTATGGTAGGGGACGATGGCTACACCTTC
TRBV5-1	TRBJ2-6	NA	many	CASSLASGDGVLTF	TGCGCCAGCAGCTTGGCTTCAGGTGACGGCGTCCTGACTTTC
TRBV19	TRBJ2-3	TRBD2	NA	CASSLDGTTTDTQYF	TGTGCCAGTAGCCTCGACGGGACTACCACAGATACGCAGTATTTT
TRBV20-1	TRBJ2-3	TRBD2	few	CSARDVASGEADTQYF	TGCAGTGCTAGAGATGTGGCTAGCGGGGAAGCAGATACGCAGTATTTT
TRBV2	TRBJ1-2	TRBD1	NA	CASTMGQGNYGYTF	TGTGCCAGCACTATGGGACAGGGGAACTATGGCTACACCTTC
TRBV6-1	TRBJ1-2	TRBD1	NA	CASRTGENYGYTF	TGTGCCAGCAGGACAGGGGAGAACTATGGCTACACCTTC
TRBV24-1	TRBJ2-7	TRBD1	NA	CATQDRGPYEQYF	TGTGCCACACAGGACAGGGGACCCTACGAGCAGTACTTC
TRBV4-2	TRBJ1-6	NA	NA	CASSQDAGTYNSPLHF	TGTGCCAGCAGCCAAGACGCCGGGACCTATAATTCACCCCTCCACTTT
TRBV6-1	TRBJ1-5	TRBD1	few	CASSQDRGVQPQHF	TGTGCCAGCAGTCAAGACAGGGGCGTCCAGCCCCAGCATTTT
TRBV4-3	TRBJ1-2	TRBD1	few	CASSRGQGGVYGYTF	TGCGCCAGCAGCCGCGGACAGGGGGGTGTCTATGGCTACACCTTC
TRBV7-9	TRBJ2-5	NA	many	CASSLGASWKTQYF	TGTGCCAGCAGCTTAGGGGCTAGTTGGAAGACCCAGTACTTC
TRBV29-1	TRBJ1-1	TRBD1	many	CSVRQGGMNTEAFF	TGCAGCGTACGACAGGGAGGGATGAACACTGAAGCTTTCTTT
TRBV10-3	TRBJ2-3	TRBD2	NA	CASSTSGGAGDTQYF	TGTGCCAGCAGTACTAGCGGGGGGGCCGGGGATACGCAGTATTTT